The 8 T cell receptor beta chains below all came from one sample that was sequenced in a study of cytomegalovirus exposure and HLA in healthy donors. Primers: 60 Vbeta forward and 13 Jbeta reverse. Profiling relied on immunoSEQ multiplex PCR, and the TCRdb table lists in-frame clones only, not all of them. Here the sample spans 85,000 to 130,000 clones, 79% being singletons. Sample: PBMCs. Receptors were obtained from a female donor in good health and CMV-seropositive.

The CDR3 DNA reads as TGTGCCAGCAGCCGACAGGGGTTCACCTTC. Its protein product is CASSRQGFTF. This chain joins TRBV6-5 and TRBJ1-2, with 8 bases lining up with TRBD1. CDR3 length equals 10 residues. Germline V gene sequence: CDR1 MNHEY, CDR2 SVGAGI. V lost 6 bases, J lost 13 bases, and 4 bases stayed unmatched.

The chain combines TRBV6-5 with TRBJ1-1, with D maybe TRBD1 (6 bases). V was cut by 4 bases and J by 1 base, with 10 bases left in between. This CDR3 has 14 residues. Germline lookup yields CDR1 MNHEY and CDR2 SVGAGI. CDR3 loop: CASSLRGGNTEAFF. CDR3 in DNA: TGTGCCAGCAGTTTACGAGGGGGGAACACTGAAGCTTTCTTT.

For the CDR3, the DNA is TGTGCCAGCTCACCCGGACAGGGTAATCGAGGCAAAAACATTCAGTACTTC. Amino acid sequence: CASSPGQGNRGKNIQYF. V usage is TRBV18 and J usage is TRBJ2-4, with 8 nucleotides matching TRBD1. The J segment lost 3 bases and the V segment lost 3 bases, leaving 10 bases of the junction unmatched. This CDR3 is built from 17 residues. Germline V lookup: CDR1 KGHSH, CDR2 LQKENI.

CDR3 nucleotide sequence: TGCGCCAGCAGCCAAGATGACAAGAAGAACACTGAAGCTTTCTTT. Translated: CASSQDDKKNTEAFF. This chain connects TRBV4-3 to TRBJ1-1; no firm D call. Germline values: CDR1 LGHNA, CDR2 YSLEER. The CDR3 totals 15 residues. V lost 0 bases and J 1 base, leaving 9 bases between the germline ends.

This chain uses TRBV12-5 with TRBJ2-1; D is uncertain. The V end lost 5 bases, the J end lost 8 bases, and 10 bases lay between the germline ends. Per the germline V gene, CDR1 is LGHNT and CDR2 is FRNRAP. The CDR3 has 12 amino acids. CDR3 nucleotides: TGTGCTAGTGGTCGAAGCGTGGATGAGCAGTTCTTC. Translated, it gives CASGRSVDEQFF.

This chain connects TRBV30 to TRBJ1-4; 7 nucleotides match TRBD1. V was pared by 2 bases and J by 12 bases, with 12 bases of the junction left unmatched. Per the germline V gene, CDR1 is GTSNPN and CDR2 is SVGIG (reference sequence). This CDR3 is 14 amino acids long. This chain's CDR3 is CAWSRTGGGFELFF. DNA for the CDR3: TGTGCCTGGAGTCGGACAGGTGGGGGTTTCGAACTGTTTTTT.

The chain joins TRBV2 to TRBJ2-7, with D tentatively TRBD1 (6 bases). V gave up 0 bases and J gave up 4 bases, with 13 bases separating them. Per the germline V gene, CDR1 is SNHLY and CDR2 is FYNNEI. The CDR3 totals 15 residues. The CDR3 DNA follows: TGTGCCAGCAGTGAAGCGGGCCTTCAGGGGTACGAGCAGTACTTC. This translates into CASSEAGLQGYEQYF.

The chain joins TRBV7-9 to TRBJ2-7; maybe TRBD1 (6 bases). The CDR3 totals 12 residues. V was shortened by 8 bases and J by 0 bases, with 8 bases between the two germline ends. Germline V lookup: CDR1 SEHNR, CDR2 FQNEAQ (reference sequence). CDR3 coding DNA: TGTGCCAGCCAGGGGAGCTCCTACGAGCAGTACTTC. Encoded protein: CASQGSSYEQYF.